This T cell receptor (beta chain) was recovered during a study of T cell repertoires in cytomegalovirus infection. Study background: A matching HLA type, together with CMV infection, was signaled by public TCR beta signatures.

Overall study results and limits: CMV carriers with the relevant HLA were identified by cumulative public TCR beta family frequency. The ex vivo response showed dominance by HLA-C-restricted CMV-specific TCR beta clonotypes.

The ends were cut back, 4 bases at V and 5 bases at J, with 11 bases in the middle. Germline-derived CDR1 and CDR2 are LGHDT and YNNKEL (reference sequence). The length of the CDR3 is 14 residues. In the case of this clonotype: Its antigen is unidentified.

TCRdb recomputed calls from the reads with MiXCR, one row per CDR3 protein. The sample includes some 700,000 distinct CDR3 sequences, approximately 34% seen only once; the top ten take 2.5% to 3.5%. The sequence was obtained from a human donor in good health (CMV status not recorded). Some clones in this sample may be carry-over from other donors' samples. The chain recombines TRBV3-1 with TRBJ2-2; D is unclear. The sequenced material came from PBMCs. CDR3 amino acids: CASSPPPRTGELFF. The CDR3 DNA reads TGTGCCAGCAGCCCACCTCCGCGGACCGGGGAGCTGTTTTTT.